The rows below give T cell receptor beta chains drawn from one sample of a study of blood T cell repertoires in COVID-19. Measured with immunoSEQ multiplex PCR; TCRdb has only the in-frame clones, and not every one. The sample gives over 120,000 clones, approximately 80% of which show up once; 5% to 6.5% is in the top ten. Material: PBMCs or T cells enriched from blood (not recorded which). These receptors were obtained from a woman aged 45-65 years who had recovered from COVID-19. Each CDR3 is given with its conserved first and last residue. D genes are given only for firm matches. Size tells how often a clone was seen (once, few, many) or the class of an expanded clone, and some rows leave it out.

abundance: .
d_gene: TRBD1
v_gene: TRBV27
j_gene: TRBJ2-1
CDR3aa: CASSTDRYNEQFF
CDR3nt: TGTGCCAGCAGTACGGACAGGTACAATGAGCAGTTCTTC

abundance: many
d_gene: TRBD2
v_gene: TRBV7-9
j_gene: TRBJ2-1
CDR3aa: CASSLSLAGSYNEQFF
CDR3nt: TGTGCCAGCAGCTTAAGTCTAGCGGGCTCCTACAATGAGCAGTTCTTC

abundance: .
d_gene: TRBD1
v_gene: TRBV28
j_gene: TRBJ1-5
CDR3aa: CASSSGTGNQPQHF
CDR3nt: TGTGCCAGCAGTTCCGGGACAGGGAATCAGCCCCAGCATTTT

abundance: .
d_gene: .
v_gene: TRBV15
j_gene: TRBJ1-1
CDR3aa: CATSRDRGTEAFF
CDR3nt: TGTGCCACCAGCAGAGATAGGGGGACTGAAGCTTTCTTT

abundance: .
d_gene: TRBD1
v_gene: TRBV6-5
j_gene: TRBJ1-4
CDR3aa: CASSLQGANEKLFF
CDR3nt: TGTGCCAGCAGTCTTCAGGGGGCTAATGAAAAACTGTTTTTT

abundance: .
d_gene: .
v_gene: TRBV16
j_gene: TRBJ1-2
CDR3aa: CASSQSGRRMANYGYTF
CDR3nt: TGTGCCAGCAGCCAATCGGGGCGGCGAATGGCTAACTATGGCTACACCTTC

abundance: .
d_gene: TRBD1
v_gene: TRBV6-5
j_gene: TRBJ1-2
CDR3aa: CASRLGQGAYGYTF
CDR3nt: TGTGCCAGCAGACTCGGACAGGGGGCCTATGGCTACACCTTC

abundance: few
d_gene: TRBD1
v_gene: TRBV30
j_gene: TRBJ1-1
CDR3aa: CAWSGISRPGGAKGTEAFF
CDR3nt: TGTGCCTGGAGTGGGATCTCGCGGCCAGGGGGCGCGAAGGGTACTGAAGCTTTCTTT

abundance: .
d_gene: TRBD2
v_gene: TRBV5-4
j_gene: TRBJ2-7
CDR3aa: CASSPKAGTSYEQYF
CDR3nt: TGTGCCAGCAGCCCCAAGGCCGGGACTAGCTACGAGCAGTACTTC

abundance: .
d_gene: .
v_gene: TRBV19
j_gene: TRBJ1-2
CDR3aa: CASSMITGSDYGYTF
CDR3nt: TGTGCCAGTAGTATGATCACCGGGTCCGACTATGGCTACACCTTC

abundance: few
d_gene: .
v_gene: TRBV28
j_gene: TRBJ2-4
CDR3aa: CASSLANPKNIQYF
CDR3nt: TGTGCCAGCAGTTTGGCCAACCCCAAAAACATTCAGTACTTC

abundance: .
d_gene: TRBD1
v_gene: TRBV2
j_gene: TRBJ1-1
CDR3aa: CASRGTGTNTEAFF
CDR3nt: TGTGCCAGCAGAGGGACAGGGACGAACACTGAAGCTTTCTTT

abundance: .
d_gene: TRBD1
v_gene: TRBV4-1
j_gene: TRBJ1-4
CDR3aa: CASSRDRVGNEKLFF
CDR3nt: TGCGCCAGCAGCCGCGACAGGGTGGGTAATGAAAAACTGTTTTTT

abundance: many
d_gene: TRBD1
v_gene: TRBV7-2
j_gene: TRBJ1-2
CDR3aa: CASSRHGTASNYGYTF
CDR3nt: TGTGCCAGCAGCCGCCACGGGACAGCTTCTAACTATGGCTACACCTTC

abundance: .
d_gene: TRBD1
v_gene: TRBV7-3
j_gene: TRBJ2-4
CDR3aa: CASSPGRGQNIQYF
CDR3nt: TGTGCCAGCAGCCCGGGTAGGGGGCAAAACATTCAGTACTTC

abundance: .
d_gene: .
v_gene: TRBV3-1/TRBV3-2
j_gene: TRBJ2-4
CDR3aa: CASSQEAPNIQYF
CDR3nt: TGTGCCAGCAGCCAAGAGGCCCCAAACATTCAGTACTTC

abundance: .
d_gene: TRBD1
v_gene: TRBV19
j_gene: TRBJ1-1
CDR3aa: CASSKDRGRENTEAFF
CDR3nt: TGTGCCAGTAGTAAAGACAGGGGGCGGGAGAACACTGAAGCTTTCTTT

abundance: .
d_gene: .
v_gene: TRBV18
j_gene: TRBJ1-5
CDR3aa: CASSPRETRGGNQPQHF
CDR3nt: TGTGCCAGCTCACCCCGGGAGACCAGAGGAGGCAATCAGCCCCAGCATTTT

abundance: few
d_gene: TRBD1
v_gene: TRBV5-1
j_gene: TRBJ1-6
CDR3aa: CASSFGQGAEWPPLHF
CDR3nt: TGCGCCAGCAGCTTTGGACAGGGGGCGGAATGGCCACCCCTCCACTTT

abundance: .
d_gene: .
v_gene: TRBV29-1
j_gene: TRBJ2-5
CDR3aa: CSVGQKKETQYF
CDR3nt: TGCAGCGTTGGCCAGAAGAAAGAGACCCAGTACTTC

abundance: .
d_gene: .
v_gene: TRBV12-3/TRBV12-4
j_gene: TRBJ1-2
CDR3aa: CASTGNYGYTF
CDR3nt: TGTGCCAGCACAGGGAACTATGGCTACACCTTC

abundance: .
d_gene: TRBD1
v_gene: TRBV11-2
j_gene: TRBJ2-4
CDR3aa: CASSLGSTGQNIQYF
CDR3nt: TGTGCCAGCAGCTTAGGTTCGACAGGGCAAAACATTCAGTACTTC

abundance: .
d_gene: TRBD1
v_gene: TRBV2
j_gene: TRBJ2-1
CDR3aa: CASSAAGTGAWNEQFF
CDR3nt: TGTGCCAGCAGTGCCGCCGGGACAGGGGCCTGGAATGAGCAGTTCTTC

abundance: .
d_gene: TRBD1
v_gene: TRBV27
j_gene: TRBJ1-2
CDR3aa: CASSSSGTDNYGYTF
CDR3nt: TGTGCCAGCAGTTCATCCGGGACAGACAACTATGGCTACACCTTC

abundance: .
d_gene: .
v_gene: TRBV2
j_gene: TRBJ1-5
CDR3aa: CASMRTGAQHF
CDR3nt: TGTGCCAGCATGAGGACGGGGGCCCAGCATTTT

abundance: .
d_gene: .
v_gene: TRBV11-1
j_gene: TRBJ1-1
CDR3aa: CASRYQQGSEAFF
CDR3nt: TGTGCCAGCCGGTACCAACAGGGCTCTGAAGCTTTCTTT

abundance: few
d_gene: .
v_gene: TRBV5-6
j_gene: TRBJ1-1
CDR3aa: CASSLWFQPRRTEAFF
CDR3nt: TGTGCCAGCAGCTTGTGGTTTCAGCCGAGGCGCACTGAAGCTTTCTTT

abundance: .
d_gene: .
v_gene: TRBV5-1
j_gene: TRBJ2-1
CDR3aa: CASSFNNEQFF
CDR3nt: TGCGCCAGCAGCTTCAACAATGAGCAGTTCTTC

abundance: .
d_gene: TRBD2
v_gene: TRBV27
j_gene: TRBJ2-5
CDR3aa: CASSRLAGGQETQYF
CDR3nt: TGTGCCAGCAGTAGACTAGCGGGGGGACAAGAGACCCAGTACTTC

abundance: .
d_gene: .
v_gene: TRBV7-9
j_gene: TRBJ1-6
CDR3aa: CASSWAGINNSPLHF
CDR3nt: TGTGCCAGCAGCTGGGCTGGCATAAATAATTCACCCCTCCACTTT

abundance: .
d_gene: .
v_gene: TRBV5-4
j_gene: TRBJ1-1
CDR3aa: CASIPKTGLGAFF
CDR3nt: TGTGCCAGCATCCCTAAGACAGGCTTGGGAGCTTTCTTT

abundance: once
d_gene: TRBD2
v_gene: TRBV5-8
j_gene: TRBJ2-3
CDR3aa: CASNRRGGAPDTQYF
CDR3nt: TGTGCCAGCAACCGGCGGGGGGGGGCCCCAGATACGCAGTATTTT

abundance: .
d_gene: TRBD1
v_gene: TRBV18
j_gene: TRBJ1-1
CDR3aa: CASSKGGQSEAFF
CDR3nt: TGTGCCAGCTCAAAGGGGGGACAGTCAGAAGCTTTCTTT

abundance: .
d_gene: .
v_gene: TRBV3-1/TRBV3-2
j_gene: TRBJ2-3
CDR3aa: CASSYTDTQYF
CDR3nt: TGTGCCAGCAGCTACACAGATACGCAGTATTTT

abundance: .
d_gene: TRBD2
v_gene: TRBV4-1
j_gene: TRBJ2-5
CDR3aa: CASSQGGTSVQETQYF
CDR3nt: TGCGCCAGCAGCCAGGGCGGGACTAGCGTCCAAGAGACCCAGTACTTC

abundance: .
d_gene: .
v_gene: TRBV27
j_gene: TRBJ2-6
CDR3aa: CASSPWGRSGANVLTF
CDR3nt: TGTGCCAGCAGTCCCTGGGGGCGCTCTGGGGCCAACGTCCTGACTTTC

abundance: once
d_gene: TRBD1
v_gene: TRBV30
j_gene: TRBJ2-1
CDR3aa: CASLRQGRNNEQFF
CDR3nt: TGTGCCTCCTTAAGACAGGGCCGGAACAATGAGCAGTTCTTC

abundance: .
d_gene: TRBD1
v_gene: TRBV24-1
j_gene: TRBJ2-2
CDR3aa: CATSEPQGAKNTGELFF
CDR3nt: TGTGCCACCAGTGAACCTCAGGGGGCCAAGAACACCGGGGAGCTGTTTTTT

abundance: .
d_gene: .
v_gene: TRBV5-4
j_gene: TRBJ2-5
CDR3aa: CASSSRTGRGLETQYF
CDR3nt: TGTGCCAGCAGCTCCCGGACAGGGAGGGGGTTGGAGACCCAGTACTTC

abundance: .
d_gene: TRBD1
v_gene: TRBV30
j_gene: TRBJ1-3
CDR3aa: CAWSGTGGNTIYF
CDR3nt: TGTGCCTGGAGTGGGACAGGTGGAAACACCATATATTTT

abundance: .
d_gene: TRBD1
v_gene: TRBV7-9
j_gene: TRBJ2-7
CDR3aa: CASSSDRGEQYF
CDR3nt: TGTGCCAGCAGCTCAGACAGGGGGGAGCAGTACTTC

abundance: once
d_gene: TRBD1
v_gene: TRBV5-1
j_gene: TRBJ2-2
CDR3aa: CASRLTGDSGELFF
CDR3nt: TGCGCCAGCAGGTTGACAGGGGATTCCGGGGAGCTGTTTTTT